The T cell receptor (beta chain) under discussion was sequenced for a study of tumor-infiltrating lymphocytes in primary liver carcinoma. Study as a whole: Enrolled patients were male and female, aged 30 to 69 years.

Blood RNA was derived from unsorted whole blood, and germline DNA was extracted too. Germline V gene data show CDR1 as LGHNA and CDR2 as YNFKEQ. The CDR3 totals 15 residues. V lost 2 bases and J lost 4; bases outside the gene matches: 2. This clonotype has a handful of counts. TCR beta cDNA was prepared out of about 510 ng total RNA by means of a constant-region primer. Libraries of TCR beta came from three nested multiplex PCR rounds with slightly modified ARM-PCR. PCR rounds one and two used TRBV1-TRBV30 forward primers with a C-beta reverse primer for 10 cycles each. Using its own MiXCR run on the multiplex PCR reads, TCRdb lists one record per CDR3 protein. The sample holds almost 200,000 distinct CDR3 sequences, around 60% seen once.

The J gene is TRBJ2-1, the V gene TRBV4-2, with 10 bases lining up with TRBD2. This TCR derives from an older woman with primary liver carcinoma and hepatitis B virus infection. Sequencing input: peripheral blood. The DNA of the CDR3 is TGTGCCAGCAGCCAACTAGCGGGAGTGTACAATGAGCAGTTCTTC. Translation gives CASSQLAGVYNEQFF.